These 15 T cell receptor beta chains originate from one sample sequenced in a study of blood T cell repertoires in COVID-19. Generated by immunoSEQ multiplex PCR, the TCRdb table keeps only in-frame clones and is missing some. The sample has 45,000 to 55,000 clones; about 90% are singletons. Sequencing was carried out using peripheral blood. These receptors came from a human donor in a cohort sampled during active COVID-19.

This clone appeared a single time. The chain is built from TRBV18 and TRBJ1-2, with D possibly TRBD1 on 6 matching bases. Germline V CDR1 and CDR2: KGHSH, LQKENI. V was shortened by 5 bases and J by 6 bases, with 19 bases between the two germline ends. The CDR3 has 15 residues. DNA for the CDR3: TGTGCCAGCTCAAAACAGGTCGCAGGGGTCGATGGCTACACCTTC. It is translated as CASSKQVAGVDGYTF.

The chain is built from TRBV5-1 and TRBJ1-4, with D hard to call. Germline assignment: CDR1 SGHRS and CDR2 YFSETQ. Trimming shortened V by 0 bases and J by 5 bases, and 11 bases separated the two germline ends. The CDR3 totals 15 residues. The CDR3 nucleotides read TGCGCCAGCAGCTTGGCACATAAACCAAATGAAAAACTGTTTTTT. Residues: CASSLAHKPNEKLFF.

The V call is TRBV11-2, the J call TRBJ1-4; 7 positions agree with TRBD1. CDR1 is SGHAT and CDR2 is FQNNGV in the germline V gene. CDR3 length: 14 residues. V shed 5 bases and J 4 bases; nucleotides not matched to a gene: 4. This CDR3 is CASSPTGINEKLFF. The CDR3 coding sequence is TGTGCCAGCAGCCCGACAGGGATTAATGAAAAACTGTTTTTT.

The V gene is TRBV5-6, the J gene TRBJ1-2; 8 bases map to TRBD1. Looked up from germline, CDR1 is SGHDT and CDR2 is YYEEEE. This CDR3 is built from 15 residues. Losses at the gene ends were 1 base for V and 10 bases for J; bases not matched to a gene: 12. DNA for the CDR3: TGTGCCAGCAGCTTGTCGGGCCGCCCGGGACAGGTCTACACCTTC. Protein: CASSLSGRPGQVYTF.

The chain uses TRBV24-1 and TRBJ2-3, with a tentative D call TRBD1 (5 bases). CDR1 KGHDR and CDR2 SFDVKD come from the germline V gene. This CDR3 is 15 amino acids long. Trimming took 1 base from V and 2 from J, leaving 9 bases between them. CDR3 in DNA: TGTGCCACCAGTGATTTCGGCAGGGCCACAGATACGCAGTATTTT. It yields the protein CATSDFGRATDTQYF.

The chain combines TRBV28 with TRBJ2-7; 8 nucleotides align to TRBD1. This CDR3 contains 17 residues. Germline V gene sequence: CDR1 MDHEN, CDR2 SYDVKM. V gave up 2 bases and J gave up 5 bases; unmatched junction bases: 14. The CDR3 DNA is TGTGCCAGCAGTTTAATTTCCAGGGGGCTGGGATTCGACGAGCAGTACTTC. It translates to CASSLISRGLGFDEQYF.

This sequence joins TRBV5-8 and TRBJ2-7; TRBD1 matches at 7 bases. V was pared by 0 bases and J by 2 bases, with 5 bases of the junction left unmatched. The CDR3 has 15 residues. Germline CDR1 is SGHTS and CDR2 is YDEGEE. As DNA, the CDR3 is TGTGCCAGCAGCTTGGCAGCGACAGGGCCCTACGAGCAGTACTTC. This codes for CASSLAATGPYEQYF.

V usage is TRBV5-1 and J usage is TRBJ2-1, with no clear D. The CDR3 length is 15 residues. Germline CDR1 is SGHRS and CDR2 is YFSETQ. V gave up 2 bases and J gave up 0 bases, with 9 bases separating them. Here the CDR3 DNA reads TGCGCCAGCAGCTTAGCTGCGAGCTCCTACAATGAGCAGTTCTTC. Amino acid sequence: CASSLAASSYNEQFF.

This sequence joins TRBV6-6 and TRBJ2-7; tentative D call: TRBD1 (6 bases). Germline CDR1 reads MNHNY; CDR2 reads SVGAGI (reference sequence). The germline V and J ends were trimmed by 2 bases and 5 bases, with 13 bases remaining between them. CDR3 size: 14 residues. The CDR3 DNA sequence: TGTGCCAGCAGTTACGATACAGGGTACGACGAGCAGTACTTC. Protein sequence: CASSYDTGYDEQYF.

This sequence joins TRBV25-1 and TRBJ2-7; 10 positions match TRBD1. Per germline, CDR1 MGHDK and CDR2 SYGVNS. With V trimmed by 1 base and J by 6 bases, 12 bases remained unmatched. The CDR3 runs 17 residues. The CDR3 loop is CASSESPGQGVSSEQYF. DNA for the CDR3: TGTGCCAGCAGTGAATCCCCAGGACAGGGGGTAAGTTCCGAGCAGTACTTC.

This clone has just a few counts. The chain combines TRBV2 with TRBJ1-5; 7 bases map to TRBD1. Trimming cost V 7 bases and J 6 bases; bases outside gene matches: 6. The CDR3 covers 13 residues. Germline assignment: CDR1 SNHLY and CDR2 FYNNEI. CDR3 DNA sequence: TGTGCCAGCACCTTAGGACAGGTTCAGCCCCAGCATTTT. It is translated as CASTLGQVQPQHF.

The chain is built from TRBV5-1 and TRBJ2-7; TRBD2 is a possible D gene (6 bases). Per germline, CDR1 SGHRS and CDR2 YFSETQ. V was cut by 0 bases and J by 6 bases, with 16 bases left in between. The CDR3 is made up of 15 amino acids. The CDR3 nucleotides read TGCGCCAGCAGCTTGGCAGCAGGGACTGTGGTCGAGCAGTACTTC. This encodes CASSLAAGTVVEQYF.

A few counts support this clone. The chain joins TRBV2 to TRBJ2-1, with 9 positions matching TRBD2. The CDR3 length is 17 residues. Germline values: CDR1 SNHLY, CDR2 FYNNEI. The trim removed 6 bases at V and 6 bases at J, leaving 15 bases unmatched. The CDR3 nucleotides read TGTGCCAGCAGAGGGAGGTTGGCTAGCGGGGCCCGCAATGAGCAGTTCTTC. As protein: CASRGRLASGARNEQFF. Full variable domain (remainder filled in from reference TRBV2 and TRBJ2-1): EPEVTQTPSHQVTQMGQEVILRCVPISNHLYFYWYRQILGQKVEFLVSFYNNEISEKSEIFDDQFSVERPDGSNFTLKIRSTKLEDSAMYFCASRGRLASGARNEQFFGPGTRLTVL.

V is TRBV10-3 and J is TRBJ2-7; 13 nucleotides align to TRBD2. The V gene's germline CDR1 is ENHRY and CDR2 SYGVKD. CDR3 length equals 17 residues. After removal of 6 bases from V and 5 bases from J, the junction contained 13 bases not matched to a gene. CDR3 amino acids: CAISGVPGLAGRHEQYF. CDR3 sequence (DNA): TGTGCCATCAGCGGCGTCCCGGGACTAGCGGGACGACACGAGCAGTACTTC.

This clone was observed a few times. The rearrangement uses TRBV20-1 and TRBJ1-5; D is undetermined. V was cut by 3 bases and J by 4 bases, with 13 bases left in between. The length of the CDR3 is 14 residues. Germline values: CDR1 DFQATT, CDR2 SNEGSKA (reference sequence). CDR3 DNA sequence: TGCAGTGCTAGTAGTTTTTCGGGGAATCAGCCCCAGCATTTT. It encodes CSASSFSGNQPQHF.